The 30 T cell receptor beta chains below all came from one sample that was sequenced in a study of T-cell reconstitution after alpha-beta-depleted transplantation in children. Unique molecular identifiers were used in preparing the TCRbeta library. Via MiXCR, TCRdb re-called the PCR reads, giving one row per CDR3 protein. This sample has about 640,000 distinct CDR3 sequences; around a sixth occur once, and the top ten carry about 1.1%. Sequences were derived from PBMCs from the stem cell graft donor, sampled from the stem cell graft. All receptors derive from a human donor who donated a stem cell graft to a child with acute myeloid leukemia.

To note about this clonotype: A much larger clone differs from this one at a single base, so this may be a read error. No conserved phenylalanine or tryptophan is present at the end of the CDR3, so a read error is the likely explanation. This chain connects TRBV11-2 to TRBJ2-3; no reliable D call. The germline V gene has CDR1 SGHAT and CDR2 FQNNGV. V lost 3 bases and J 3 bases, leaving 7 bases between the germline ends. There are 13 residues in the CDR3. CDR3: CASSFYVTDTQYS. In DNA, the CDR3 is TGTGCCAGCAGCTTTTATGTGACAGATACGCAGTATTCT.

Concerning this clonotype: Being one base from a much bigger clone, this may be a read error. The rearrangement links TRBV5-1 to TRBJ1-1; no clear D gene. The CDR3 loop spans 14 amino acids. Germline loops: CDR1 SGHRS, CDR2 YFSETQ. CDR3 region: CASSLKGMNTEALF. The DNA of the CDR3 is TGCGCCAGCAGCTTGAAAGGGATGAACACTGAAGCTTTGTTT.

This clonotype was detected ten times or more. This rearrangement joins TRBV20-1 to TRBJ2-1; D is ambiguous. Germline-derived CDR1 and CDR2 are DFQATT and SNEGSKA (reference sequence). The CDR3 extends over 12 amino acids. V gave up 0 bases and J gave up 3 bases, with 3 bases separating them. The chain's CDR3 is CSARDHYNEQFF. In DNA form, the CDR3 reads TGCAGTGCTAGAGACCACTACAATGAGCAGTTCTTC.

The chain couples TRBV6-2 or TRBV6-3 to TRBJ1-5; D possibly corresponds to TRBD1 (5 bases). The germline V and J ends were trimmed by 2 bases and 2 bases, with 19 bases remaining between them. There are 18 residues in the CDR3. The germline gives CDR1 MNHEY, CDR2 SVGEGT. CDR3 DNA sequence: TGTGCCAGCAGTTACCTCCGGACTTACACAGGCCGCAATCAGCCCCAGCATTTT. This translates into CASSYLRTYTGRNQPQHF.

This clonotype was observed at least ten times. This chain connects TRBV20-1 to TRBJ1-1; D is perhaps TRBD1 (6 bases). This CDR3 is 14 amino acids long. Germline V gene data show CDR1 as DFQATT and CDR2 as SNEGSKA (reference sequence). Between the trimmed V and J ends, which lost 7 bases and 0 bases, there was a span of 15 bases. CDR3 sequence reads: CSVSPGTLNTEAFF. CDR3 in DNA: TGCAGTGTTAGTCCCGGGACACTGAACACTGAAGCTTTCTTT.

This clonotype was counted at least ten times. The CDR3 here is CASSRGRTYNEQFF. The CDR3 DNA sequence: TGTGCCAGCAGTCGTGGCAGGACATACAATGAGCAGTTCTTC. The rearrangement joins TRBV7-6 to TRBJ2-1; D is perhaps TRBD1 (5 bases). Germline lookup yields CDR1 SGHVS and CDR2 FNYEAQ. V was clipped by 6 bases and J by 4 bases, with 13 bases between them. The CDR3 length is 14 residues. Supplemented by reference TRBV7-6 and TRBJ2-1, the full variable domain reads GAGVSQSPRYKVTKRGQDVALRCDPISGHVSLYWYRQALGQGPEFLTYFNYEAQQDKSGLPNDRFSAERPEGSISTLTIQRTEQRDSAMYRCASSRGRTYNEQFFGPGTRLTVL.

This clonotype showed up just a few times. The chain links TRBV12-3 or TRBV12-4 to TRBJ2-2; 10 bases match TRBD2. This CDR3 has 15 residues. The ends lost 3 bases at V and 9 bases at J; junction bases unmatched: 7. The CDR3 DNA reads as TGTGCCAGCAGTTTCGAGCGGGGGGGCGACCGGGAGCTGTTTTTT. Its protein is CASSFERGGDRELFF.

The genes are TRBV5-1 and TRBJ2-3, with 7 bases that match TRBD2. J gave up 2 bases and V 4 bases, and 10 bases lay outside the gene matches. The germline V gene encodes CDR1 SGHRS and CDR2 YFSETQ. This CDR3 has 16 residues. The CDR3 sequence is CASSRLTSASTDTQYF. DNA of the CDR3: TGCGCCAGCAGCCGCCTAACTAGCGCCTCCACAGATACGCAGTATTTT.

The chain has TRBV6-2 or TRBV6-3 and TRBJ2-5; D may be TRBD1 (5 bases). This CDR3 is 13 amino acids long. The V gene's germline CDR1 is MNHEY and CDR2 SVGEGT. The V end was cut by 10 bases, the J end by 1 base, with 13 bases between. The DNA for the CDR3 is TGTGCCACCTTCTGGACAAGCCAAGAGACCCAGTACTTC. This encodes CATFWTSQETQYF.

The chain links TRBV28 to TRBJ1-5, with D possibly being TRBD1 (5 bases). Trimming shortened V by 6 bases and J by 0 bases, and 12 bases separated the two germline ends. From germline, CDR1 is MDHEN and CDR2 SYDVKM. The CDR3 has 15 residues. The CDR3 sequence: CASRTGRYSNQPQHF. CDR3 bases: TGTGCCAGCAGAACAGGCAGATATAGCAATCAGCCCCAGCATTTT.

At least ten counts were recorded for this clonotype. The chain links TRBV20-1 to TRBJ1-3; D is undetermined. The CDR3 runs 15 residues. Germline CDR1 reads DFQATT; CDR2 reads SNEGSKA (reference sequence). Trimming pared 3 bases from V and 3 bases from J, leaving 15 bases between. DNA for the CDR3: TGCAGTGCTAGGAGCGGAACCACCCGTGGAAACACCATATATTTT. Its protein product is CSARSGTTRGNTIYF.

This clonotype was observed a handful of times. The rearrangement links TRBV5-1 to TRBJ2-6, with D possibly matching TRBD2 (6 bases). V gave up 7 bases and J gave up 0 bases, with 17 bases separating them. Germline loops: CDR1 SGHRS, CDR2 YFSETQ. The CDR3 runs 17 residues. CDR3 in amino acids: CASGRGTGDSGANVLTF. Here the CDR3 DNA reads TGCGCCAGCGGACGTGGGACGGGGGACTCTGGGGCCAACGTCCTGACTTTC.

The chain combines TRBV4-3 with TRBJ1-6, with a possible D match to TRBD1 (5 bases). The CDR3 consists of 14 residues. The germline gives CDR1 LGHNA, CDR2 YSLEER. V shed 0 bases and J shed 9 bases, with 9 bases lying between them. The CDR3 sequence is CASSQDLGGSPLHF. The CDR3 DNA follows: TGCGCCAGCAGCCAAGATCTCGGGGGTTCACCCCTCCACTTT.

This clonotype appeared a few times. V is TRBV7-9 and J is TRBJ2-5; D is undetermined. V was clipped by 2 bases and J by 5 bases, with 9 bases between them. The germline gives CDR1 SEHNR, CDR2 FQNEAQ (reference sequence). This CDR3 has 13 residues. CDR3 in amino acids: CASSLLGPETQYF. In DNA form, the CDR3 reads TGTGCCAGCAGCTTACTAGGGCCGGAGACCCAGTACTTC.

There are many counts of this clonotype. The CDR3 bases are TGTGCCAGCAGCTTAGGTCGAGGGTTCAGGCCCCTCCACTTT. Protein sequence: CASSLGRGFRPLHF. V and J are TRBV7-2 and TRBJ1-6, with D unclear. Germline CDR1 reads SGHTA; CDR2 reads FQGNSA. With 1 base removed from V and 13 bases from J, the gap between germline ends came to 14 bases. This CDR3 is 14 amino acids long.

This chain connects TRBV20-1 to TRBJ1-1, with a tentative D call TRBD1 (5 bases). The CDR3 contains 15 residues. Trimming cost V 0 bases and J 4 bases, with 15 bases left between them. CDR1 and CDR2 from the germline V gene are DFQATT and SNEGSKA (reference sequence). CDR3 DNA sequence: TGCAGTGCTAGAGATTGGGGGTCTGTGAGCACTGAAGCTTTCTTT. Residues: CSARDWGSVSTEAFF.

Ten or more counts support this clonotype. The chain combines TRBV29-1 with TRBJ2-3; D may be TRBD1 or TRBD2 (5 bases each). V lost 0 bases and J lost 12, with 13 bases in between. Germline values: CDR1 SQVTM, CDR2 ANQGSEA. This CDR3 is built from 12 residues. The CDR3 here is CSVEDRVGPQYF. In DNA form, the CDR3 reads TGCAGCGTTGAAGATCGGGTGGGACCCCAGTATTTT.

This clonotype was counted a few times. The chain couples TRBV7-2 to TRBJ2-7; TRBD1 agrees at 9 bases. Trimming took 2 bases from V and 4 from J; bases not matched to a gene: 6. The germline gives CDR1 SGHTA, CDR2 FQGNSA. The CDR3 sequence is 15 residues long. The CDR3 coding sequence is TGTGCCAGCAGCTTAACCGGGACAGGGTGGTACGAGCAGTACTTC. Translated, it gives CASSLTGTGWYEQYF.

This clonotype was detected a few times. The V gene is TRBV6-2 or TRBV6-3, the J gene TRBJ2-7, with 7 bases aligning to TRBD2. V dropped 0 bases and J dropped 0; count of bases not matched to a gene: 11. Looked up from germline, CDR1 is MNHEY and CDR2 is SVGEGT. This CDR3 has 18 residues. The CDR3 reads CASSYSNGQAGSSYEQYF. The CDR3, as DNA: TGTGCCAGCAGTTACTCGAATGGGCAAGCGGGGAGCTCCTACGAGCAGTACTTC.

This clonotype has a handful of counts. V gene TRBV5-6 combines with J gene TRBJ1-6; the match to TRBD1 covers 7 bases. The CDR3 has 15 amino acids. Germline trimming cut 2 bases from V and 8 bases from J; bases unmatched to any gene: 7. Germline V CDR1 and CDR2: SGHDT, YYEEEE. This CDR3 is CASSFPQGTHSPLHF. For the CDR3, the DNA is TGTGCCAGCAGCTTTCCACAGGGGACGCATTCACCCCTCCACTTT.

In its sample, this clonotype was seen a few times. This chain joins TRBV5-1 and TRBJ1-1; D might be TRBD1 (5 bases). This CDR3 is built from 18 residues. Trimming shortened V by 4 bases and J by 1 base, and 23 bases separated the two germline ends. Germline CDR1 is SGHRS and CDR2 is YFSETQ. This CDR3 reads CASSLRTTASGGNTEAFF. The CDR3 DNA reads as TGCGCCAGCAGCCTACGGACGACAGCTTCGGGAGGGAACACTGAAGCTTTCTTT. Full variable domain (remainder filled in from reference TRBV5-1 and TRBJ1-1): KAGVTQTPRYLIKTRGQQVTLSCSPISGHRSVSWYQQTPGQGLQFLFEYFSETQRNKGNFPGRFSGRQFSNSRSEMNVSTLELGDSALYLCASSLRTTASGGNTEAFFGQGTRLTVV.

This clonotype was seen ten or more times. This chain joins TRBV20-1 and TRBJ2-7, with 9 bases that match TRBD1. The V gene end was trimmed by 5 bases and the J gene end by 4 bases; junction bases not matched to a gene: 12. The germline V gene has CDR1 DFQATT and CDR2 SNEGSKA (reference sequence). CDR3 length equals 15 residues. The CDR3 is CSALAGTGMIYEQYF. The CDR3 DNA sequence: TGCAGTGCTCTCGCCGGGACAGGGATGATATACGAGCAGTACTTC.

The sample holds a few counts of this clonotype. V and J are TRBV9 and TRBJ1-4; 7 nucleotides agree with TRBD1. The CDR3 extends over 16 amino acids. Germline CDR1 is SGDLS and CDR2 is YYNGEE. With V trimmed by 4 bases and J by 3 bases, 9 bases remained unmatched. Here the CDR3 DNA reads TGTGCCAGCAGCCAAAGCCCGGGGACAGCTAATGAAAAACTGTTTTTT. This gives the protein CASSQSPGTANEKLFF.

J is TRBJ2-2 and V is TRBV11-1; the D gene is possibly TRBD1 (5 bases). Germline V gene data show CDR1 as SGHAT and CDR2 as FQDESV (reference sequence). Trimming cost V 4 bases and J 2 bases, with 11 bases left between them. CDR3 length equals 15 residues. CDR3 sequence reads: CASSYDRINTGELFF. The CDR3 bases are TGTGCCAGCAGCTACGACAGAATTAACACCGGGGAGCTGTTTTTT. Drawing the rest from reference TRBV11-1 and TRBJ2-2, the complete variable domain is EAEVAQSPRYKITEKSQAVAFWCDPISGHATLYWYRQILGQGPELLVQFQDESVVDDSQLPKDRFSAERLKGVDSTLKIQPAELGDSAMYLCASSYDRINTGELFFGEGSRLTVL.

The gene calls are TRBV12-3 or TRBV12-4 and TRBJ2-1; 11 bases line up with TRBD2. Trimming took 5 bases from V and 7 from J; bases not matched to a gene: 10. The CDR3 length is 16 residues. This CDR3 is CASSPIAGGPSNEQFF. CDR3 DNA sequence: TGTGCCAGCAGTCCAATAGCGGGGGGGCCTAGTAATGAGCAGTTCTTC.

In its sample, this clonotype was seen a few times. The V gene is TRBV20-1, the J gene TRBJ1-2; D unresolved. V was clipped by 2 bases and J by 4 bases, with 11 bases between them. The CDR3 loop spans 13 amino acids. CDR1 and CDR2 from the germline V gene are DFQATT and SNEGSKA (reference sequence). Here the CDR3 reads CSARPGRSYGYTF. CDR3 coding DNA: TGCAGTGCTAGACCCGGACGCAGCTATGGCTACACCTTC.

This clonotype was observed at least ten times. The chain joins TRBV7-9 to TRBJ2-3, with 9 bases identical to TRBD1. Trimming cost V 5 bases and J 4 bases; bases outside gene matches: 7. CDR1 SEHNR and CDR2 FQNEAQ come from the germline V gene (reference sequence). The CDR3 has 15 amino acids. The CDR3 bases are TGTGCCAGCAGCGTTGGGACAGGGAGTGCAGATACGCAGTATTTT. Its protein product is CASSVGTGSADTQYF.

This clonotype was observed many times. This chain uses TRBV5-1 with TRBJ1-2; 8 positions agree with TRBD1. The CDR3 spans 16 residues. From germline, CDR1 is SGHRS and CDR2 YFSETQ. The J segment lost 3 bases and the V segment lost 4 bases, leaving 11 bases of the junction unmatched. The CDR3 nucleotides read TGCGCCAGCAGCCCTTCGGACAGGGCAAAATACTATGGCTACACCTTC. It encodes CASSPSDRAKYYGYTF.

This clonotype was recorded at least ten times. V gene TRBV5-6 combines with J gene TRBJ1-5; TRBD1 is a possible D gene (6 bases). The germline V gene encodes CDR1 SGHDT and CDR2 YYEEEE. Trimming stripped 0 bases from V and 1 base from J, with 11 bases between. The CDR3 is made up of 16 amino acids. CDR3 nucleotides: TGTGCCAGCAGCTTGGGGGCAGGGGCAAGCAATCAGCCCCAGCATTTT. It specifies CASSLGAGASNQPQHF. Looking up the rest from reference TRBV5-6 and TRBJ1-5 gives the full variable domain: DAGVTQSPTHLIKTRGQQVTLRCSPKSGHDTVSWYQQALGQGPQFIFQYYEEEERQRGNFPDRFSGHQFPNYSSELNVNALLLGDSALYLCASSLGAGASNQPQHFGDGTRLSIL.

The chain employs TRBV6-5 and TRBJ2-1; TRBD1 matches 7 bases. The CDR3 runs 15 residues. Germline V CDR1 and CDR2: MNHEY, SVGAGI. V shed 9 bases, J shed 7 bases, and the junction held 15 bases outside the gene matches. The CDR3 bases are TGTGCCAGTACCCGTCAAGGGGGCCTCCGGAATGAGCAGTTCTTC. This codes for CASTRQGGLRNEQFF.